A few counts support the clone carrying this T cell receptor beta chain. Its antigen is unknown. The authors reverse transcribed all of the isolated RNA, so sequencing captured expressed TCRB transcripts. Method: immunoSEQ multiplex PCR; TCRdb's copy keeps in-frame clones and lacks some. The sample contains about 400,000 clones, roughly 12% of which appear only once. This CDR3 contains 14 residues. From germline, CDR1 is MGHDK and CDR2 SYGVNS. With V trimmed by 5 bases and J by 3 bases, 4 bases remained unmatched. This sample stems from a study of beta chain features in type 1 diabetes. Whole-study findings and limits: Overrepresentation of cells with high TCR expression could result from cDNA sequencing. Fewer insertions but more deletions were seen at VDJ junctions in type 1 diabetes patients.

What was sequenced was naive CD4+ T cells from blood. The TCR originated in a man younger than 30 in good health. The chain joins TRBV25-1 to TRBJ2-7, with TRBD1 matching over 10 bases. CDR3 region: CASSPGQGLYEQYF. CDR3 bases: TGTGCCAGCAGTCCGGGACAGGGGCTCTACGAGCAGTACTTC.